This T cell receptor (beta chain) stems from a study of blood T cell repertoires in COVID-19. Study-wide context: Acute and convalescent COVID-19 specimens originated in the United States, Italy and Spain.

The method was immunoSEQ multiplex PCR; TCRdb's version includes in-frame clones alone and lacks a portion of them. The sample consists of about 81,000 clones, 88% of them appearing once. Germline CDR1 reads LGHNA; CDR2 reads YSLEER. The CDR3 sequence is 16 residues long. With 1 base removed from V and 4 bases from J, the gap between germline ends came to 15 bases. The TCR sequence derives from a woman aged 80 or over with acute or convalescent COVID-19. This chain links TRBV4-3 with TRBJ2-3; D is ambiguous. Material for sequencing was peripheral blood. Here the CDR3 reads CASSQVLGKEADTQYF. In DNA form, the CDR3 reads TGCGCCAGCAGCCAAGTATTGGGCAAAGAAGCAGATACGCAGTATTTT.